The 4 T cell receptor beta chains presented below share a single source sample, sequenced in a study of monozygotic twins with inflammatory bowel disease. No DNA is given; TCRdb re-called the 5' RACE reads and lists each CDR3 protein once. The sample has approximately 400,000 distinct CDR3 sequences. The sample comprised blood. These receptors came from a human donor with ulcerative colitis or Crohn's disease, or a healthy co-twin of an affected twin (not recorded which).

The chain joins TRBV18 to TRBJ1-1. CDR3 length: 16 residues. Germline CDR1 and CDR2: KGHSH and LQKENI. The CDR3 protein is CASSPTGTVMNTEAFF.

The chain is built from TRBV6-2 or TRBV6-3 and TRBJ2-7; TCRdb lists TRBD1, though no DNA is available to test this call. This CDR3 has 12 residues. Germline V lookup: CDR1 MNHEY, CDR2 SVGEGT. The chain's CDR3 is CASSTGPYEQYF.

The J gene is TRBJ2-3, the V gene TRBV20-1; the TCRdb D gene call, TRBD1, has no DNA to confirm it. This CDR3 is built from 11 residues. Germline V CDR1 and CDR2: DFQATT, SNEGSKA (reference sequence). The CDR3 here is CSARDGAAQYF.

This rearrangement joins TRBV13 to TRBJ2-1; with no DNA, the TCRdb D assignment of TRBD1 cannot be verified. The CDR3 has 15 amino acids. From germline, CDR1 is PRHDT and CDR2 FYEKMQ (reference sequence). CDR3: CARSLGMGGRTEQFF.